Each of the 18 T cell receptor beta chains below was sequenced from the same sample in a study of shared clonotypes between healthy human individuals. In the naive CD8 group, cells lacked CD45RO and were positively selected for CCR7, so terminally differentiated effector memory CD45RA+ cells were left out. The protocol was immunoSEQ multiplex PCR, while the TCRdb copy is restricted to in-frame clones and leaves out a portion. Among some 2.1 million clones listed, less than 95% were seen once. The sequencing input was naive CD8+ T cells sorted from blood. The source is a man younger than 30 in good health.

The CDR3 region is CASSFGTVITDTQYF. The CDR3 DNA sequence: TGTGCCAGCAGTTTTGGGACAGTTATCACAGATACGCAGTATTTT. V is TRBV27 and J is TRBJ2-3; 7 nucleotides line up with TRBD1. Germline V gives CDR1 MNHEY, CDR2 SMNVEV (reference sequence). With V trimmed by 3 bases and J by 2 bases, 5 bases remained unmatched. The CDR3 totals 15 residues.

This sequence joins TRBV4-1 and TRBJ2-7, with D possibly being TRBD2 (5 bases). V lost 4 bases, J lost 7 bases, and 17 bases lay in between. The CDR3 contains 14 residues. Germline V gene lookup returns CDR1 MGHRA and CDR2 YSYEKL. CDR3 protein: CASSPPDSEGEQYF. The DNA of the CDR3 is TGCGCCAGCAGCCCCCCGGACTCCGAAGGGGAGCAGTACTTC.

This chain uses TRBV10-2 with TRBJ2-1; perhaps D is TRBD1 or TRBD2 (5 bases each). From germline, CDR1 is WSHSY and CDR2 SAAADI. The V end lost 0 bases, the J end lost 5 bases, and 11 bases lay between the germline ends. CDR3 size: 15 residues. The CDR3 DNA reads TGCGCCAGCAGTGAGTCGACGGGGCTCCACAATGAGCAGTTCTTC. The encoded protein is CASSESTGLHNEQFF.

The gene calls are TRBV7-9 and TRBJ2-7; 10 nucleotides agree with TRBD1. J gave up 4 bases and V 4 bases, and 7 bases lay outside the gene matches. Germline assignment: CDR1 SEHNR and CDR2 FQNEAQ (reference sequence). The CDR3 is made up of 15 amino acids. CDR3 sequence reads: CASSSPGQGIYEQYF. Written as DNA, the CDR3 is TGTGCCAGCAGCTCACCGGGACAGGGGATTTACGAGCAGTACTTC. The full variable domain, its missing parts supplied by reference TRBV7-9 and TRBJ2-7, is DTGVSQNPRHKITKRGQNVTFRCDPISEHNRLYWYRQTLGQGPEFLTYFQNEAQLEKSRLLSDRFSAERPKGSFSTLEIQRTEQGDSAMYLCASSSPGQGIYEQYFGPGTRLTVT.

The V and J genes are TRBV7-9 and TRBJ2-5; 9 nucleotides agree with TRBD2. CDR1 is SEHNR, CDR2 FQNEAQ, per germline (reference sequence). The V gene end was trimmed by 10 bases and the J gene end by 4 bases; junction bases not matched to a gene: 16. The CDR3 extends over 16 amino acids. CDR3 sequence reads: CAITGEASGTGETQYF. In nucleotides, the CDR3 is TGTGCCATCACGGGAGAGGCTAGCGGGACGGGAGAGACCCAGTACTTC.

V is TRBV10-3 and J is TRBJ2-2; the D is unclear. The V and J ends lost 3 bases and 6 bases respectively, with 2 bases between them. Germline V gives CDR1 ENHRY, CDR2 SYGVKD. CDR3 length equals 11 residues. The CDR3 sequence is CAISDPGELFF. The CDR3 nucleotides read TGTGCCATCAGTGACCCCGGGGAGCTGTTTTTT.

The chain joins TRBV2 to TRBJ2-5, with D unresolved. The CDR3 loop spans 15 amino acids. CDR1 is SNHLY, CDR2 FYNNEI, per germline. Between the trimmed V and J ends, which lost 9 bases and 0 bases, there was a span of 17 bases. The CDR3: CASCLQKLYQETQYF. The CDR3 DNA follows: TGTGCCAGTTGTTTACAGAAACTATACCAAGAGACCCAGTACTTC.

J is TRBJ2-1 and V is TRBV27; D uncertain. V lost 5 bases, J lost 4 bases, and 9 bases lay in between. Germline assignment: CDR1 MNHEY and CDR2 SMNVEV (reference sequence). This CDR3 has 13 amino acids. CDR3 nucleotide sequence: TGTGCCAGCAGTCCAGGACGATACAATGAGCAGTTCTTC. As protein: CASSPGRYNEQFF.

This CDR3 reads CASSSWTGGEQFF. CDR3 DNA sequence: TGTGCCAGCAGCTCCTGGACAGGCGGGGAGCAGTTCTTC. The gene calls are TRBV7-6 and TRBJ2-1; 7 nucleotides line up with TRBD1. The V and J ends lost 4 bases and 10 bases, in that order; junction bases with no gene match: 7. The CDR3 extends over 13 amino acids. CDR1 and CDR2 (germline): SGHVS, FNYEAQ.

The V gene is TRBV2, the J gene TRBJ2-2; TRBD2 aligns across 10 bases. J lost 3 bases, V lost 8 bases, and 6 bases had no gene match. CDR1 SNHLY and CDR2 FYNNEI come from the germline V gene. The CDR3 spans 15 residues. In nucleotides, the CDR3 is TGTGCCAGCTCCAGAGGACTAGCGGACACCGGGGAGCTGTTTTTT. Protein: CASSRGLADTGELFF.

The genes are TRBV10-3 and TRBJ2-2, with D possibly TRBD2 on 7 matching bases. Trimming took 3 bases from V and 5 from J, leaving 22 bases between them. CDR1 and CDR2 (germline): ENHRY, SYGVKD. This CDR3 is built from 18 residues. In nucleotides, the CDR3 is TGTGCCATCAGTGAAGGGGGTAGCGGGCTTAAAGATACCGGGGAGCTGTTTTTT. It is translated as CAISEGGSGLKDTGELFF.

This chain connects TRBV10-1 to TRBJ2-1; 11 bases fit TRBD2. CDR1 is WNHNN and CDR2 is SYGVQD in the germline V gene (reference sequence). The V segment lost 6 bases and the J segment 1 base; nucleotides outside the gene matches: 8. CDR3 size: 17 residues. This chain's CDR3 is CASRILAGVLSYNEQFF. Here the CDR3 DNA reads TGCGCCAGCAGAATACTAGCGGGAGTTCTTTCCTACAATGAGCAGTTCTTC.

V usage is TRBV6-5 and J usage is TRBJ2-1; 8 bases align to TRBD2. CDR3 length: 15 residues. Unmatched junction bases numbered 8, after V lost 5 bases and J lost 5 bases. Per germline, CDR1 MNHEY and CDR2 SVGAGI. CDR3 coding DNA: TGTGCCAGCAGTACCCCGGGACTAGTCAACAATGAGCAGTTCTTC. Amino acids: CASSTPGLVNNEQFF.

The genes are TRBV10-3 and TRBJ1-4, with 9 nucleotides matching TRBD1. Trimming removed 2 bases from V and 8 bases from J; junction bases left unmatched: 12. Germline CDR1 ENHRY, CDR2 SYGVKD. The CDR3 spans 17 residues. The CDR3 is CAISEDIDRGISEKLFF. In DNA, the CDR3 is TGTGCCATCAGTGAGGACATCGACAGGGGGATTTCGGAAAAACTGTTTTTT.

The chain links TRBV5-6 to TRBJ2-7; TRBD1 matches 9 bases. Germline CDR1 reads SGHDT; CDR2 reads YYEEEE. This CDR3 spans 15 amino acids. V shed 0 bases and J 4 bases; nucleotides not matched to a gene: 5. DNA for the CDR3: TGTGCCAGCAGCTTGGTAGCACAGGGGGCTTACGAGCAGTACTTC. This codes for CASSLVAQGAYEQYF.

This chain uses TRBV27 with TRBJ1-3, with no clear D. The CDR3 sequence is 14 residues long. Germline V gene data show CDR1 as MNHEY and CDR2 as SMNVEV (reference sequence). Trimming took off 5 bases at V and 1 base at J, with 9 bases between the two ends. CDR3 region: CASSPFRSGNTIYF. Written as DNA, the CDR3 is TGTGCCAGCAGTCCGTTCAGGTCTGGAAACACCATATATTTT.

This clone appeared a single time. The rearrangement uses TRBV9 and TRBJ1-4, with D maybe TRBD1 (5 bases). V lost 5 bases and J 3 bases, leaving 11 bases between the germline ends. This CDR3 is 14 amino acids long. Germline-derived CDR1 and CDR2 are SGDLS and YYNGEE. CDR3 loop: CASSTLGANEKLFF. CDR3 in DNA: TGTGCCAGCAGTACCTTGGGGGCTAATGAAAAACTGTTTTTT.

The chain combines TRBV7-6 with TRBJ2-2; 10 bases are shared with TRBD1. Trimming took 3 bases from V and 3 from J; bases not matched to a gene: 4. Germline assignment: CDR1 SGHVS and CDR2 FNYEAQ. The CDR3 consists of 16 residues. The CDR3 DNA sequence: TGTGCCAGCAGCTTCGGACAGGGGGAAGACACCGGGGAGCTGTTTTTT. Encoded protein: CASSFGQGEDTGELFF.